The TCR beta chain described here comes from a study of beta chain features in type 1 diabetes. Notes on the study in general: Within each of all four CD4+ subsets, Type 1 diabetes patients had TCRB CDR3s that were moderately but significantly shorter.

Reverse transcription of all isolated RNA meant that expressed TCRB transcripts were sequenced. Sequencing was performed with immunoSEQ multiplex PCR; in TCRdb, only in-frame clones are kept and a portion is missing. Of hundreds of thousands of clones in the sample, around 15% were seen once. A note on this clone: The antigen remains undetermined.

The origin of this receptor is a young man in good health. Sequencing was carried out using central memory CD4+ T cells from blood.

This chain's CDR3 is CASSLVRVYEQYV. In DNA form, the CDR3 reads TGTGCCAGCAGCTTAGTCAGGGTGTACGAGCAGTACGTC. The chain has TRBV7-9 and TRBJ2-7, with D possibly being TRBD1 (5 bases). This CDR3 has 13 residues. Between the trimmed V and J ends, which lost 1 base and 4 bases, there was a span of 8 bases. Germline assignment: CDR1 SEHNR and CDR2 FQNEAQ (reference sequence).